The sequence of this T cell receptor (beta chain) was determined in a study of OX40 agonist ivuxolimab in advanced cancers. Germline V gene sequence: CDR1 SEHNR, CDR2 FQNEAQ (reference sequence). The CDR3 is 15 amino acids. V was pared by 5 bases and J by 3 bases, with 7 bases of the junction left unmatched. Generated by immunoSEQ multiplex PCR, the TCRdb table keeps only in-frame clones and is missing some. The sample yields around 33,000 clones, about 80% seen once. Specimen: CD4+ or CD8+ T cells sorted from blood, collected in a trial of the OX40 agonist ivuxolimab. This sequence was found in an adult with an advanced solid tumor such as melanoma, head and neck, liver or kidney cancer. The chain couples TRBV7-9 to TRBJ1-5, with 7 positions matching TRBD1. This CDR3 is CASSTGTENNQPQHF. The CDR3 bases are TGTGCCAGCAGCACTGGGACAGAAAACAATCAGCCCCAGCATTTT.